This passage covers 19 T cell receptor beta chains from one sample sequenced in a study of blood T cells in healthy people across ages. The second PCR ran roughly 6 to 11 cycles with a sample-barcoded 5' primer and J-beta primers. MiXCR was run by TCRdb on the 5' RACE reads, yielding one entry per CDR3 protein. Of hundreds of thousands of distinct CDR3 sequences in the sample, just under 25% were seen once. These records were also assigned to another study, of T cells of mothers and their children.

What was sequenced was blood. The receptors stem from a boy between 5 and 17 years old in good health.

The rearrangement joins TRBV12-3 or TRBV12-4 to TRBJ2-5; tentative D call: TRBD1 (6 bases). The J call may be faulty, since TRBJ2-7 better matches the DNA end. The CDR3 runs to 14 residues. The DNA for the CDR3 is TGTGCCAGCACCCAGACAGGATTTACCTACGAGCAGTACTTC. Its translation: CASTQTGFTYEQYF.

This clonotype showed up just a few times. V and J are TRBV6-2 or TRBV6-3 and TRBJ2-1; D remains unclear. V was shortened by 2 bases and J by 6 bases, with 2 bases between the two germline ends. The V gene's germline CDR1 is MNHEY and CDR2 SVGEGT. The CDR3 is 11 amino acids. The DNA for the CDR3 is TGTGCCAGCAGTTACACCAATGAGCAGTTCTTC. Encoded protein: CASSYTNEQFF.

The CDR3 coding sequence is TGCGCCAGCAGCCAAACGGGACTAGCGGGAGATAAAGAGACCCAGTACTTC. It codes for CASSQTGLAGDKETQYF. The genes are TRBV4-1 and TRBJ2-5; 14 nucleotides align to TRBD2. J was trimmed by 3 bases and V by 2 bases; bases with no gene match: 5. Germline V gene data show CDR1 as MGHRA and CDR2 as YSYEKL. The CDR3 has 17 residues.

The chain combines TRBV9 with TRBJ2-5; TRBD1 is a possible D gene (7 bases). The tail of the sequence fits TRBJ2-7 better, so the J call may be wrong. There are 14 residues in the CDR3. Germline values: CDR1 SGDLS, CDR2 YYNGEE. Written as DNA, the CDR3 is TGTGCCAGCAGTCCAGGGGGGACTGCCTACGAGCAGTACTTC. It yields the protein CASSPGGTAYEQYF.

The chain employs TRBV4-1 and TRBJ2-7, with TRBD1 as a possible D gene (6 bases). Trimming took off 5 bases at V and 1 base at J, with 12 bases between the two ends. The V gene's germline CDR1 is MGHRA and CDR2 YSYEKL. The CDR3 has 14 amino acids. CDR3 amino acids: CASSLRTESYEQYF. CDR3 sequence (DNA): TGCGCCAGCAGCTTGAGGACAGAATCCTACGAGCAGTACTTC.

This clonotype has a count of ten or more. The chain couples TRBV5-1 to TRBJ1-5; 7 bases map to TRBD1. The V and J ends lost 1 base and 0 bases, in that order; junction bases with no gene match: 1. This CDR3 is built from 15 residues. CDR1 is SGHRS and CDR2 is YFSETQ in the germline V gene. The CDR3 protein is CASSLTGDSNQPQHF. CDR3 bases: TGCGCCAGCAGCTTGACAGGGGATAGCAATCAGCCCCAGCATTTT.

A few counts support this clonotype. The rearrangement uses TRBV24-1 and TRBJ2-5; 7 bases are shared with TRBD2. V shed 0 bases and J 0 bases; nucleotides not matched to a gene: 3. This CDR3 comprises 16 residues. The germline V gene encodes CDR1 KGHDR and CDR2 SFDVKD. CDR3 region: CATSDLVAGNQETQYF. The CDR3 DNA reads TGTGCCACCAGTGATTTGGTAGCGGGTAACCAAGAGACCCAGTACTTC.

This sequence joins TRBV4-3 and TRBJ2-1, with a weak D call TRBD2 (6 bases). The CDR3 covers 15 residues. Trimming left V 1 base short and J 3 bases short, with 10 bases between. Germline lookup yields CDR1 LGHNA and CDR2 YSLEER. DNA for the CDR3: TGCGCCAGCAGCCAAGGGGAGGTCCTCTACAATGAGCAGTTCTTC. It translates to CASSQGEVLYNEQFF.

The V and J genes are TRBV12-3 or TRBV12-4 and TRBJ2-1; D is unresolved. This CDR3 is built from 16 residues. Trimming removed 4 bases from V and 7 bases from J, with 20 bases in between. The CDR3 sequence: CASSSSEELGINEQFF. The CDR3 DNA reads as TGTGCCAGCAGTTCCTCCGAGGAGCTGGGTATAAATGAGCAGTTCTTC.

This clonotype has a handful of counts. The V and J genes are TRBV19 and TRBJ1-1; D unclear. V shed 5 bases and J shed 9 bases, with 25 bases lying between them. Germline V lookup: CDR1 LNHDA, CDR2 SQIVND (reference sequence). The CDR3 runs 16 residues. The CDR3 DNA is TGTGCCAGTAGTGCGCGGAACTTCGGAAGGTCTTGGCAAGCTTTCTTT. It translates to CASSARNFGRSWQAFF.

This clonotype has a count of ten or more. This chain joins TRBV12-3 or TRBV12-4 and TRBJ2-7; no definite D call. The length of the CDR3 is 10 residues. The V and J ends lost 8 bases and 6 bases respectively, with 8 bases between them. The CDR3 DNA follows: TGTGCCAGCGCGCTTGTCGAGCAGTACTTC. This encodes CASALVEQYF.

The sample holds a few counts of this clonotype. V gene TRBV20-1 combines with J gene TRBJ2-7; TRBD1 matches at 7 bases. J was trimmed by 3 bases and V by 0 bases; bases with no gene match: 5. Germline lookup yields CDR1 DFQATT and CDR2 SNEGSKA (reference sequence). There are 14 residues in the CDR3. The CDR3 sequence: CSARDPDRDYEQYF. The CDR3 coding sequence is TGCAGTGCTAGAGATCCCGACAGGGACTACGAGCAGTACTTC.

The rearrangement joins TRBV29-1 to TRBJ2-4, with D uncertain. V lost 4 bases to trimming and J lost 1 base, with 11 bases between them. Germline-derived CDR1 and CDR2 are SQVTM and ANQGSEA. The CDR3 has 14 amino acids. The CDR3 is CSVALILAKNIQYF. CDR3 coding DNA: TGCAGCGTTGCGTTGATCCTGGCCAAAAACATTCAGTACTTC.

The V call is TRBV20-1, the J call TRBJ2-5, with 8 bases matching TRBD2. The germline V gene encodes CDR1 DFQATT and CDR2 SNEGSKA (reference sequence). With V trimmed by 5 bases and J by 2 bases, 4 bases remained unmatched. This CDR3 region has 13 residues. CDR3 residues: CSALTSAQETQYF. The CDR3, as DNA: TGCAGTGCTTTGACTAGCGCGCAAGAGACCCAGTACTTC.

This chain uses TRBV5-5 with TRBJ2-4, with 9 bases lining up with TRBD1. Trimming cost V 1 base and J 7 bases; bases outside gene matches: 9. This CDR3 is 16 amino acids long. CDR1 is SGHKS and CDR2 is YYEKEE in the germline V gene (reference sequence). The CDR3 protein is CASSLLQGQGWNIQYF. CDR3 DNA: TGTGCCAGCAGCTTGTTGCAGGGACAGGGTTGGAACATTCAGTACTTC.

In its sample, this clonotype was seen a few times. The chain has TRBV6-2 or TRBV6-3 and TRBJ2-7; D gene unclear. The germline V and J ends were trimmed by 3 bases and 3 bases, with 9 bases remaining between them. Germline V lookup: CDR1 MNHEY, CDR2 SVGEGT. There are 13 residues in the CDR3. The CDR3 coding sequence is TGTGCCAGCAGTTATGGCAGCTTCTACGAGCAGTACTTC. This codes for CASSYGSFYEQYF.

In its sample, this clonotype was seen a few times. This chain links TRBV11-2 with TRBJ1-1, with 9 bases that match TRBD1. The V segment lost 8 bases and the J segment 1 base; nucleotides outside the gene matches: 11. This CDR3 has 16 amino acids. Per germline, CDR1 SGHAT and CDR2 FQNNGV. The CDR3 region is CASGYTGTGKNTEAFF. CDR3 in DNA: TGTGCCAGCGGCTATACCGGGACAGGGAAGAACACTGAAGCTTTCTTT.

The V gene is TRBV7-2, the J gene TRBJ1-4, with 9 bases matching TRBD1. CDR3 length: 16 amino acids. After removal of 6 bases from V and 7 bases from J, the junction contained 12 bases not matched to a gene. Germline CDR1 is SGHTA and CDR2 is FQGNSA. The CDR3 nucleotides are TGTGCCAGCAGGTCCAGAACAGGGGGCGCAGGTGAAAAACTGTTTTTT. Protein: CASRSRTGGAGEKLFF.

The chain joins TRBV12-3 or TRBV12-4 to TRBJ1-2; 10 nucleotides agree with TRBD1. After removal of 6 bases from V and 7 bases from J, the junction contained 8 bases not matched to a gene. The CDR3 covers 14 residues. CDR3 DNA sequence: TGTGCCAGCAGCACCGGGACAGGGGTGTCTGGCTACACCTTC. Translated, it gives CASSTGTGVSGYTF.